This T cell receptor beta chain comes out of a study of T cell responses to AZD1222 COVID-19 vaccine. The study, taken as a whole, reports: Without day 14 samples, only post-peak T cell repertoires were studied. Donors were mostly white British, more females; clonal diversity possibly underestimated.

Second-dose groups at about 4 or about 12 weeks were pooled. The table came from immunoSEQ multiplex PCR; TCRdb's copy has only in-frame clones and leaves some out. This table holds more than 110,000 clones, roughly 90% found once. A note on this clone: Antigen specificity is unknown.

The TCR comes from an adult who received the AZD1222 COVID-19 vaccine. The source material was peripheral blood, sampled 28 days after the second AZD1222 dose.

The CDR3 region is CASSGGSLYEQYF. In DNA, the CDR3 is TGTGCCAGCAGTGGCGGATCCCTTTACGAGCAGTACTTC. The chain is built from TRBV2 and TRBJ2-7, with unresolved D. Germline V CDR1 and CDR2: SNHLY, FYNNEI. V shed 4 bases and J shed 4 bases, with 11 bases lying between them. CDR3 length equals 13 residues.